A single sample is the source of the 13 T cell receptor beta chains below, sequenced in a study of T cell repertoires in cytomegalovirus infection (dated by TCRdb to the late 2010s). Which antigens these TCRs recognize remains unknown. What this sample's treatment or condition label stands for: in vitro stimulation with specific CMV peptide epitopes to enrich CMV-specific T cells. Sequenced using an Illumina HiSeq 1500. Using fastp at Q25 and MiXCR, TCRdb reprocessed the public reads and kept productive beta chains. Records with the same CDR3 protein are collapsed into one entry carrying the most frequent genes and DNA. The sample table shows 100,000 to 150,000 distinct CDR3 sequences, and over 25% are seen once. Roughly 50% of the sample is held by the ten biggest clonotypes. The sequenced sample was CD8+ T cells from cultured PBMCs, obtained from culture after CMV antigen stimulation. The origin of the receptors is a human donor in good health (CMV status not recorded). Some clones in this sample may be carry-over from other donors' samples.

The V and J genes are TRBV7-9 and TRBJ1-2, with TRBD1 as a possible D gene (5 bases). The germline gives CDR1 SEHNR, CDR2 FQNEAQ (reference sequence). Trimming stripped 5 bases from V and 7 bases from J, with 11 bases between. The CDR3 sequence is 12 residues long. The CDR3 reads CASSQEGPGYTF. CDR3 nucleotides: TGTGCCAGCAGCCAAGAGGGGCCTGGCTACACCTTC.

This clonotype turned up a few times. The chain links TRBV28 to TRBJ2-2, with D tentatively TRBD1 (5 bases). Trimming left V 5 bases short and J 4 bases short, with 11 bases between. The V gene's germline CDR1 is MDHEN and CDR2 SYDVKM. The CDR3 sequence is 14 residues long. Here the CDR3 reads CASSLTGSTGELFF. The DNA for the CDR3 is TGTGCCAGCAGTCTCACAGGATCCACCGGGGAGCTGTTTTTT.

The CDR3 loop is CASSLEGVAAFSYEQYF. CDR3 nucleotides: TGTGCCAGCAGCTTGGAGGGGGTGGCAGCGTTCTCCTACGAGCAGTACTTC. The gene calls are TRBV5-5 and TRBJ2-7; a possible D gene is TRBD1 (6 bases). V lost 0 bases and J 0 bases, leaving 16 bases between the germline ends. The germline V gene has CDR1 SGHKS and CDR2 YYEKEE (reference sequence). The CDR3 has 17 amino acids.

This clonotype was counted many times. The V call is TRBV19, the J call TRBJ1-5, with TRBD1 as a possible D gene (5 bases). V dropped 10 bases and J dropped 3 bases, with 22 bases sitting between them. This CDR3 has 16 residues. Germline lookup yields CDR1 LNHDA and CDR2 SQIVND (reference sequence). The CDR3 nucleotides read TGTGCCACTGATCGCGGCGCCAGGGACTTCAATCAGCCCCAGCATTTT. Its translation is CATDRGARDFNQPQHF.

The gene calls are TRBV27 and TRBJ1-5; D possibly corresponds to TRBD1 (6 bases). There are 15 residues in the CDR3. V dropped 5 bases and J dropped 0 bases, with 11 bases sitting between them. CDR1 MNHEY and CDR2 SMNVEV come from the germline V gene (reference sequence). This chain's CDR3 is CASSPTGYSNQPQHF. The CDR3 region has the DNA TGTGCCAGCAGTCCAACAGGGTATAGCAATCAGCCCCAGCATTTT.

This clonotype has only a few counts. V is TRBV6-2 or TRBV6-3 and J is TRBJ2-3, with D unresolved. Per the germline V gene, CDR1 is MNHEY and CDR2 is SVGEGT. The CDR3 totals 14 residues. Trimming cost V 5 bases and J 1 base, with 10 bases left between them. The CDR3 DNA reads as TGTGCCAGCAGTCCTCTTTATGGCACAGATACGCAGTATTTT. Encoded protein: CASSPLYGTDTQYF.

V and J are TRBV19 and TRBJ1-5; D perhaps matches TRBD1 (6 bases). Trimming removed 5 bases from V and 3 bases from J, with 11 bases in between. The germline gives CDR1 LNHDA, CDR2 SQIVND (reference sequence). The CDR3 is made up of 14 amino acids. As DNA, the CDR3 is TGTGCCAGTAGTGTGGGACATGACAATCAGCCCCAGCATTTT. Encoded protein: CASSVGHDNQPQHF.

Ten or more counts support this clonotype. The chain couples TRBV2 to TRBJ1-6; TRBD1 might be the D (5 bases). V was pared by 3 bases and J by 7 bases, with 10 bases between. The germline gives CDR1 SNHLY, CDR2 FYNNEI. The CDR3 loop spans 14 amino acids. The chain's CDR3 is CASSDRAQNSPLHF. The CDR3 DNA sequence: TGTGCCAGCAGTGACAGGGCTCAGAATTCACCCCTCCACTTT. The entire variable domain, with the rest obtained from reference TRBV2 and TRBJ1-6, is as follows: EPEVTQTPSHQVTQMGQEVILRCVPISNHLYFYWYRQILGQKVEFLVSFYNNEISEKSEIFDDQFSVERPDGSNFTLKIRSTKLEDSAMYFCASSDRAQNSPLHFGNGTRLTVT.

There are many counts of this clonotype. This rearrangement joins TRBV6-5 to TRBJ2-3, with 7 bases identical to TRBD1. The V and J ends lost 5 bases and 3 bases, in that order; junction bases with no gene match: 14. This CDR3 comprises 17 residues. CDR1 MNHEY and CDR2 SVGAGI come from the germline V gene. DNA of the CDR3: TGTGCCAGCAGTCTTACAGCCGAGGGGGCTCGGACAGATACGCAGTATTTT. It codes for CASSLTAEGARTDTQYF.

This clonotype was detected a few times. This chain joins TRBV7-2 and TRBJ2-7, with 8 nucleotides matching TRBD2. Unmatched junction bases numbered 5, after V lost 5 bases and J lost 2 bases. Germline CDR1 and CDR2: SGHTA and FQGNSA. The CDR3 is 14 residues long. The CDR3 sequence: CASSPSGSPYEQYF. CDR3 DNA: TGTGCCAGCAGCCCCAGCGGGAGTCCCTACGAGCAGTACTTC.

The chain carries TRBV11-2 and TRBJ1-2, with D perhaps TRBD1 (5 bases). V lost 4 bases and J lost 3, with 21 bases in between. The CDR3 loop spans 17 amino acids. Germline V CDR1 and CDR2: SGHAT, FQNNGV. The CDR3 DNA is TGTGCCAGCAGCTCACCCCGGGACCTCAATCATGACTATGGCTACACCTTC. Amino acid sequence: CASSSPRDLNHDYGYTF.

The chain is built from TRBV7-9 and TRBJ1-4; tentatively, D is TRBD1 (6 bases). V lost 8 bases and J 3 bases, leaving 10 bases between the germline ends. This CDR3 has 13 residues. Germline CDR1 reads SEHNR; CDR2 reads FQNEAQ (reference sequence). For the CDR3, the DNA is TGTGCCAGCTCAGGGGACTCTAATGAAAAACTGTTTTTT. Amino acid sequence: CASSGDSNEKLFF.

At least ten counts were recorded for this clonotype. The CDR3 spells CASSYTGQGPNTEAFF. Written as DNA, the CDR3 is TGTGCCAGCAGTTACACCGGACAGGGACCGAACACTGAAGCTTTCTTT. The chain links TRBV6-5 to TRBJ1-1, with TRBD1 matching 8 bases. Trimming removed 2 bases from V and 1 base from J; junction bases left unmatched: 6. The CDR3 length is 16 residues. Germline assignment: CDR1 MNHEY and CDR2 SVGAGI.